This T cell receptor (beta chain) was recovered during a study of technical replicates of blood from a handful of donors. CDR3 size: 17 residues. After removal of 0 bases from V and 5 bases from J, the junction contained 11 bases not matched to a gene. Germline values: CDR1 SGHRS, CDR2 YFSETQ. Using immunoSEQ multiplex PCR, the repertoire was profiled, and TCRdb retains in-frame clones only, with some absent. The table includes 11,000 or so clones, about 94% detected once. The TCR originated in a human donor in good health. Sequencing was performed on PBMCs. The chain combines TRBV5-1 with TRBJ2-1; 7 bases map to TRBD2. In DNA form, the CDR3 reads TGCGCCAGCAGCTTGGGGGGGGGAGCTGGGACCCACAATGAGCAGTTCTTC. This encodes CASSLGGGAGTHNEQFF. The whole variable domain, remainder taken from reference TRBV5-1 and TRBJ2-1, is KAGVTQTPRYLIKTRGQQVTLSCSPISGHRSVSWYQQTPGQGLQFLFEYFSETQRNKGNFPGRFSGRQFSNSRSEMNVSTLELGDSALYLCASSLGGGAGTHNEQFFGPGTRLTVL.